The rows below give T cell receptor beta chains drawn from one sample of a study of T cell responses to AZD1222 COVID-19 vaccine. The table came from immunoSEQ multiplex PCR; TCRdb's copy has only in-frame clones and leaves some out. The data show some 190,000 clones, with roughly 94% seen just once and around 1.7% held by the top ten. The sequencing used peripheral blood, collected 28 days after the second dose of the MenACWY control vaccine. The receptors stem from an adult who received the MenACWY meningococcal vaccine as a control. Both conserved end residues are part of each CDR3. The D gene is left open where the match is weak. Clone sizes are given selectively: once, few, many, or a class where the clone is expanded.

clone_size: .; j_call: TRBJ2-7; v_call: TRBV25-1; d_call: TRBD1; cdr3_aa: CASSDTGTGKISYEQYF; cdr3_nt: TGTGCCAGCAGTGACACCGGGACAGGAAAAATTAGCTACGAGCAGTACTTC
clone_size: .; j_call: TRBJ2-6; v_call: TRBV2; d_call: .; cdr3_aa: CASRPGANVLTF; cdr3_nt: TGTGCCAGCAGACCGGGGGCCAACGTCCTGACTTTC
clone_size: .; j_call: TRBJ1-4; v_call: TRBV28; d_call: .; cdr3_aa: CASSIRKGEKLFF; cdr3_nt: TGTGCCAGCAGTATCCGGAAGGGTGAAAAACTGTTTTTT
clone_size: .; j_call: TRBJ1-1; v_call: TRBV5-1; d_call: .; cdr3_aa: CASSLVIRGRGNTEAFF; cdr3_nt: TGCGCCAGCAGCTTGGTTATCCGGGGAAGAGGGAACACTGAAGCTTTCTTT
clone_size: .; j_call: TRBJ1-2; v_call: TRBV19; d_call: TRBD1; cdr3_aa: CASSIGQGSPYGYTF; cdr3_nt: TGTGCCAGTAGTATCGGACAGGGGTCCCCCTATGGCTACACCTTC
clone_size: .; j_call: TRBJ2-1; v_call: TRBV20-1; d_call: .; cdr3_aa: CSASSGLFDEQFF; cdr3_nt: TGCAGTGCTAGTTCCGGACTGTTCGATGAGCAGTTCTTC
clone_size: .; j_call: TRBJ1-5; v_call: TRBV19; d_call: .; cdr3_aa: CASSIRVRMGNQPQHF; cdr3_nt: TGTGCCAGTAGTATAAGGGTGAGGATGGGCAATCAGCCCCAGCATTTT
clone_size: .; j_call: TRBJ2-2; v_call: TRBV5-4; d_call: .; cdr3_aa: CASSPGWGTGELFF; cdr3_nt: TGTGCCAGCAGCCCGGGTTGGGGGACCGGGGAGCTGTTTTTT
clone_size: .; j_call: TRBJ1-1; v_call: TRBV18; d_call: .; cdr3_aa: CASSPLWNTEAFF; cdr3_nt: TGTGCCAGCTCACCACTGTGGAACACTGAAGCTTTCTTT
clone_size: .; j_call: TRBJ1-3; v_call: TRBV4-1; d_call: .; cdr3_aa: CASSQGRGDTIYF; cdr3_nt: TGCGCCAGCAGCCAAGGAAGAGGGGACACCATATATTTT
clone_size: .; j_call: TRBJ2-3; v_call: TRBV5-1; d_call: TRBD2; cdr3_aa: CASSLADPRTDTQYF; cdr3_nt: TGCGCCAGCAGCCTAGCGGACCCAAGAACGGATACGCAGTATTTT
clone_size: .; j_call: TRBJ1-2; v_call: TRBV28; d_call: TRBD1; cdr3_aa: CASRPGQGASGYTF; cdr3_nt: TGTGCCAGCAGACCTGGACAGGGGGCGTCTGGCTACACCTTC
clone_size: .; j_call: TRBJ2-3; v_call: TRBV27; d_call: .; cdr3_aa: CASSYSDRTDTQYF; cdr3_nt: TGTGCCAGCAGTTACTCGGATCGCACAGATACGCAGTATTTT
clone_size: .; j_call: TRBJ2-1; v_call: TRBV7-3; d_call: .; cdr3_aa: CASSQGSVGTYNEQFF; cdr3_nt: TGTGCCAGCTCTCAGGGGTCCGTCGGGACCTACAATGAGCAGTTCTTC
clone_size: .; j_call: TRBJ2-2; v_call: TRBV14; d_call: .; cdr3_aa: CASSQASTHSGELFF; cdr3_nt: TGTGCCAGCAGCCAAGCGTCCACCCACAGCGGGGAGCTGTTTTTT
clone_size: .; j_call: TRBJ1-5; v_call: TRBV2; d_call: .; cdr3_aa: CASSVRAGQPQHF; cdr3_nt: TGTGCCAGCAGTGTTCGGGCCGGTCAGCCCCAGCATTTT
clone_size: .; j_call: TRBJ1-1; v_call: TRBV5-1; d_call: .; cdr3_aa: CASSLALHIKSTEAFF; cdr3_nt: TGCGCCAGCAGCTTGGCTCTACACATAAAGAGCACTGAAGCTTTCTTT
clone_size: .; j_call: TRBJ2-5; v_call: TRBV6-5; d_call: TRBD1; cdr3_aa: CASRRQGHQTQYF; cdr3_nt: TGTGCCAGCAGGCGACAGGGCCATCAGACCCAGTACTTC
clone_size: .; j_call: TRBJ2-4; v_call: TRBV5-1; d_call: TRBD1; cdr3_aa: CASSFPGQGRKNIQYF; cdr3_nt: TGCGCCAGCAGCTTTCCGGGACAGGGACGCAAAAACATTCAGTACTTC
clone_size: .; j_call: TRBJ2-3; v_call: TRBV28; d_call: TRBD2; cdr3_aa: CASSFSGGRDTQYF; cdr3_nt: TGTGCCAGCAGTTTCAGCGGGGGGCGAGATACGCAGTATTTT
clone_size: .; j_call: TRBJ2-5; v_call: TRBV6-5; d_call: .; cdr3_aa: CASSPPGFQETQYF; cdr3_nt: TGTGCCAGCAGTCCTCCGGGGTTCCAAGAGACCCAGTACTTC
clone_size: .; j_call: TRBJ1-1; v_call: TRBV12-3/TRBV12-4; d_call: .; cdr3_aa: CASRDAGTSEAFF; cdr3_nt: TGTGCCAGCAGGGACGCCGGGACAAGTGAAGCTTTCTTT
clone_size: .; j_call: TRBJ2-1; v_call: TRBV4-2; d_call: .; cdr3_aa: CASSQELRGVNEQFF; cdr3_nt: TGTGCCAGCAGCCAAGAGTTACGAGGAGTCAATGAGCAGTTCTTC
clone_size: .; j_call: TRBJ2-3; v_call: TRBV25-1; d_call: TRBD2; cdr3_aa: CASSEYQIAGGTDTQYF; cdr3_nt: TGTGCCAGCAGTGAATATCAGATAGCGGGAGGCACAGATACGCAGTATTTT
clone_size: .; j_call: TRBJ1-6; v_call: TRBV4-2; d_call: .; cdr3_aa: CASSQSTGNNSPLHF; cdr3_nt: TGTGCCAGCAGCCAATCTACAGGGAACAATTCACCCCTCCACTTT
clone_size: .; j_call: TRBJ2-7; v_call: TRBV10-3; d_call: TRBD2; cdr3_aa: CAISDGTSGVYEQYF; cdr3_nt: TGTGCCATCAGCGACGGGACTAGCGGGGTCTACGAGCAGTACTTC
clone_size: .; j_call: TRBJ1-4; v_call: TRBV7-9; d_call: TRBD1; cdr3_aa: CASSSGQGRFTNEKLFF; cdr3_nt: TGTGCCAGCAGCTCGGGACAGGGGAGGTTCACTAATGAAAAACTGTTTTTT
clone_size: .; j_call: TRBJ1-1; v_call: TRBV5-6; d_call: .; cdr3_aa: CASTMLEGYSVAFF; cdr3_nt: TGTGCCAGCACCATGCTTGAGGGTTACTCAGTGGCTTTCTTT
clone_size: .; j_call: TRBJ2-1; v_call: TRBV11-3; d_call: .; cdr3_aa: CASSHRTSSPNEQFF; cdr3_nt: TGTGCCAGCAGCCATCGGACCAGCAGCCCCAATGAGCAGTTCTTC
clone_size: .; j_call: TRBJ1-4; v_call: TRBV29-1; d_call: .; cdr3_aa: CSVAKYGTTTNEKLFF; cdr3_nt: TGCAGCGTTGCCAAATACGGGACAACAACTAATGAAAAACTGTTTTTT
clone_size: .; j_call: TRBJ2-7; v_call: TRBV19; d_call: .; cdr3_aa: CASSPGNREQYF; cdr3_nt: TGTGCCAGTTCCCCGGGGAACCGCGAGCAGTACTTC
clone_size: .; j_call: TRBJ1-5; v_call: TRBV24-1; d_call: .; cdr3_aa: CATSDPGHPSNQPQHF; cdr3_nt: TGTGCCACCAGTGATCCCGGACACCCTAGCAATCAGCCCCAGCATTTT
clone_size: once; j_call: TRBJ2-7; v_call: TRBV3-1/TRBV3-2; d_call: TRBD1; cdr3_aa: CASSQGTGPYEQYF; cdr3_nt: TGTGCCAGCAGCCAAGGGACAGGTCCCTACGAGCAGTACTTC
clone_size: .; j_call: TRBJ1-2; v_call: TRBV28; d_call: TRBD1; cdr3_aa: CASTTFPRQGSEYGYTF; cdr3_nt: TGTGCCAGCACTACATTCCCCCGACAGGGTTCAGAGTATGGCTACACCTTC
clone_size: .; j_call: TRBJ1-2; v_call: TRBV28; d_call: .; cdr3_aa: CASSFGGVEVGYTF; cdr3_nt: TGTGCCAGCAGTTTTGGAGGTGTGGAGGTTGGCTACACCTTC
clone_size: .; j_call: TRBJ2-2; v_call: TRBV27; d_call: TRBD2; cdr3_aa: CASSWKAGVNPGELFF; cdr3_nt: TGTGCCAGCAGTTGGAAAGCGGGAGTTAATCCCGGGGAGCTGTTTTTT
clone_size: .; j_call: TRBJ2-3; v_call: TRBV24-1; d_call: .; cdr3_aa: CATSSASGTDTQYF; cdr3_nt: TGTGCCACCAGTTCGGCTAGCGGCACAGATACGCAGTATTTT
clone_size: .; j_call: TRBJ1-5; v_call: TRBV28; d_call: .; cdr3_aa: CASTLNKVQPQHF; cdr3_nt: TGTGCCAGCACCCTTAATAAGGTTCAGCCCCAGCATTTT
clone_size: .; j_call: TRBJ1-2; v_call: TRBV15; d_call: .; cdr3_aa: CATSPVGTNYGYTF; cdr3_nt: TGTGCCACCAGCCCCGTGGGAACTAACTATGGCTACACCTTC
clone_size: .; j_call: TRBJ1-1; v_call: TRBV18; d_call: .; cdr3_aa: CASSPLAGAQGITEAFF; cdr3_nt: TGTGCCAGCTCACCATTGGCCGGGGCCCAGGGGATTACTGAAGCTTTCTTT
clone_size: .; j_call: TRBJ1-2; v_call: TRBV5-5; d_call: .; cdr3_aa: CASSLVGTDGYGYTF; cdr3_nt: TGTGCCAGCAGCTTGGTAGGGACCGACGGCTATGGCTACACCTTC
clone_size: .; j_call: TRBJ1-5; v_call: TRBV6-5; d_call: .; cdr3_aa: CASSYSLGGQPQHF; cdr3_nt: TGTGCCAGCAGTTACTCGTTGGGAGGTCAGCCCCAGCATTTT
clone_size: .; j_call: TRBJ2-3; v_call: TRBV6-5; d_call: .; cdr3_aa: CASSYSRHITDTQYF; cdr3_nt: TGTGCCAGCAGTTACTCAAGGCACATCACAGATACGCAGTATTTT
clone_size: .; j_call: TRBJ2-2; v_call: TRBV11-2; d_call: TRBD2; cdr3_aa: CASSLRTSGTGELFF; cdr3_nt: TGTGCCAGCAGCCTAAGGACTAGCGGGACCGGGGAGCTGTTTTTT